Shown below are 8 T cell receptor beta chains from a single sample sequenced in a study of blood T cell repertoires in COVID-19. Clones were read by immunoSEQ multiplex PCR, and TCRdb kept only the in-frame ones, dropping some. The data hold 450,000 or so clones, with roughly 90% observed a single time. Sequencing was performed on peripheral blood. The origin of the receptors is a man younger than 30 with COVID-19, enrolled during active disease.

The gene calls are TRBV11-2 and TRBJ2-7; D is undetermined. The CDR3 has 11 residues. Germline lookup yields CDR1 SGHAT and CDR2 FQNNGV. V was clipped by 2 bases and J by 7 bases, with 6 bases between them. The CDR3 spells CASSLIEEQYF. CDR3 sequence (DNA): TGTGCCAGCAGCTTAATCGAGGAGCAGTACTTC.

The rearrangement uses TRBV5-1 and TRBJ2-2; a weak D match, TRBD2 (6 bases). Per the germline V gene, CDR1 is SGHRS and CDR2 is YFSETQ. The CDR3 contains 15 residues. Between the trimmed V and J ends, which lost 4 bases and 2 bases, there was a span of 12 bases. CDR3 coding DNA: TGCGCCAGCAGCATCAGCGGGTTTAACACCGGGGAGCTGTTTTTT. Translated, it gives CASSISGFNTGELFF.

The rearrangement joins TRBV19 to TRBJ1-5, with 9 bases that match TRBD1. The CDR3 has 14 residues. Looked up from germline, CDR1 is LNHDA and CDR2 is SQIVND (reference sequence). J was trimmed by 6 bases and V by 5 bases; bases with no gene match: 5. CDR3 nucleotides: TGTGCCAGTAGTCCGGACAGGGGAAGTCAGCCCCAGCATTTT. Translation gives CASSPDRGSQPQHF.

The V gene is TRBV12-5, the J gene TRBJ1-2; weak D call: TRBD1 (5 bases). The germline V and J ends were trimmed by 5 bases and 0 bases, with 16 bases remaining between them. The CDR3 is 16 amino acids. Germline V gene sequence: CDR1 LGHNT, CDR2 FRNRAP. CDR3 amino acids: CASGPSLGQANYGYTF. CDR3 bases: TGTGCTAGTGGTCCCTCTCTCGGACAAGCTAACTATGGCTACACCTTC.

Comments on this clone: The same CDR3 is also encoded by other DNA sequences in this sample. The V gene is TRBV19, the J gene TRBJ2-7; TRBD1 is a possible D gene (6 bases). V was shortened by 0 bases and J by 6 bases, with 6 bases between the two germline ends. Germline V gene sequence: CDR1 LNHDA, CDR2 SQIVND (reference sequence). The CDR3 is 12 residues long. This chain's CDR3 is CASSIEGGEQYF. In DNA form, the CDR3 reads TGTGCCAGTAGTATAGAAGGGGGCGAGCAGTACTTC.

The CDR3 nucleotides are TGTGCCAGCAGCGACAGGGGCAGAGATGCAGCAGATACGCAGTATTTT. It specifies CASSDRGRDAADTQYF. This chain joins TRBV9 and TRBJ2-3; TRBD1 aligns across 7 bases. The CDR3 has 16 amino acids. V shed 3 bases and J 4 bases; nucleotides not matched to a gene: 11. Germline CDR1 and CDR2: SGDLS and YYNGEE.

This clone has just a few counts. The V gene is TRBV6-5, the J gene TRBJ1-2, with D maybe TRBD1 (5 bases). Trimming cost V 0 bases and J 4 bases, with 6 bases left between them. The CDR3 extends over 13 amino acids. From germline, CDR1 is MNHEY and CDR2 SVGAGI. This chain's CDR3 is CASSYSTVYGYTF. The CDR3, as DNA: TGTGCCAGCAGTTACTCGACAGTCTATGGCTACACCTTC.

CDR3 bases: TGTGCCAGCAGATTGACTAGCGGGGTTCAAGAGACCCAGTACTTC. It yields the protein CASRLTSGVQETQYF. V is TRBV6-5 and J is TRBJ2-5; 11 positions match TRBD2. Trimming took 6 bases from V and 2 from J; bases not matched to a gene: 5. This CDR3 has 15 amino acids. CDR1 is MNHEY, CDR2 SVGAGI, per germline.